What follows are 32 T cell receptor beta chains derived from one specimen sequenced in a study of metastatic and nonmetastatic thyroid tumors. Patients had received no treatment of any kind before thyroid surgery. TCRdb ran MiXCR on the PCR reads. The sample shows some 10,000 clones, under 30% of them seen only once. The specimen was tumor tissue. The origin of the receptors is a female donor with papillary thyroid cancer or a benign thyroid nodule (not recorded which). Some clones in this sample may be carry-over from other donors' samples.

This chain connects TRBV6-1 to TRBJ1-6; a weak D match, TRBD1 (5 bases). The CDR3 is made up of 15 amino acids. Per germline, CDR1 MNHNS and CDR2 SASEGT. Trimming left V 6 bases short and J 5 bases short, with 14 bases between. CDR3 in amino acids: CASSLGGLDNSPLHF. The CDR3 nucleotides are TGTGCCAGCAGCCTTGGGGGTCTCGATAATTCACCCCTCCACTTT.

The chain joins TRBV6-1 to TRBJ2-7; possibly TRBD1 for D (6 bases). V was shortened by 5 bases and J by 2 bases, with 16 bases between the two germline ends. Germline lookup yields CDR1 MNHNS and CDR2 SASEGT. This CDR3 region has 15 residues. The CDR3: CASSLGQWGTYEQYF. CDR3 nucleotides: TGTGCCAGCAGTCTCGGACAGTGGGGGACCTACGAGCAGTACTTC.

This clone counts as medium-sized. The chain has TRBV7-9 and TRBJ1-2; unclear D gene. Trimming took off 2 bases at V and 4 bases at J, with 8 bases between the two ends. Germline V gene sequence: CDR1 SEHNR, CDR2 FQNEAQ (reference sequence). The CDR3 has 13 amino acids. The CDR3 loop is CASSLSNLYGYTF. The CDR3 DNA reads TGTGCCAGCAGCTTAAGTAACCTCTATGGCTACACCTTC.

V usage is TRBV28 and J usage is TRBJ1-3; tentatively, D is TRBD1 (5 bases). Germline CDR1 is MDHEN and CDR2 is SYDVKM. This CDR3 is 12 amino acids long. Deletions cut 6 bases from V and 8 bases from J, with 11 bases between. The CDR3: CASRGPGDTIYF. DNA of the CDR3: TGTGCCAGCAGGGGGCCCGGGGACACCATATATTTT. The whole variable domain, filled in from reference TRBV28 and TRBJ1-3, reads DVKVTQSSRYLVKRTGEKVFLECVQDMDHENMFWYRQDPGLGLRLIYFSYDVKMKEKGDIPEGYSVSREKKERFSLILESASTNQTSMYLCASRGPGDTIYFGEGSWLTVV.

This chain links TRBV27 with TRBJ1-1; 10 bases line up with TRBD1. Germline loops: CDR1 MNHEY, CDR2 SMNVEV (reference sequence). The CDR3 covers 14 residues. J was trimmed by 3 bases and V by 5 bases; bases with no gene match: 3. The chain's CDR3 is CASSRQGAYTEAFF. The CDR3, as DNA: TGTGCCAGCAGTCGACAGGGGGCGTACACTGAAGCTTTCTTT.

CDR3 coding DNA: TGTGCCAGTAGTATAGGAAGGGAGGCCTACGAGCAGTACTTC. It codes for CASSIGREAYEQYF. The genes are TRBV19 and TRBJ2-7, with D possibly being TRBD2 (6 bases). The germline CDR1 and CDR2 sequences are LNHDA and SQIVND (reference sequence). The CDR3 loop spans 14 amino acids. V was shortened by 1 base and J by 2 bases, with 9 bases between the two germline ends.

The CDR3 sequence is CASSALAGVSYEQYF. The DNA of the CDR3 is TGTGCCAGCAGCGCGCTAGCGGGAGTCTCCTACGAGCAGTACTTC. The chain combines TRBV7-8 with TRBJ2-7; 10 bases are shared with TRBD2. Per the germline V gene, CDR1 is SGHVS and CDR2 is FQNEAQ. The V gene end was trimmed by 5 bases and the J gene end by 0 bases; junction bases not matched to a gene: 4. CDR3 length equals 15 residues. Filled out from reference TRBV7-8 and TRBJ2-7, the complete variable domain reads GAGVSQSPRYKVAKRGQDVALRCDPISGHVSLFWYQQALGQGPEFLTYFQNEAQLDKSGLPSDRFFAERPEGSVSTLKIQRTQQEDSAVYLCASSALAGVSYEQYFGPGTRLTVT.

The CDR3 DNA follows: TGCAGTGCTAGAGCGGATAGCGGGGGGTTTGAGTGGACCCAGTACTTC. This encodes CSARADSGGFEWTQYF. The chain has TRBV20-1 and TRBJ2-5, with 10 nucleotides matching TRBD2. The CDR3 sequence is 16 residues long. Germline CDR1 reads DFQATT; CDR2 reads SNEGSKA (reference sequence). V shed 1 base, J shed 7 bases, and the junction held 12 bases outside the gene matches.

A note on this clone: Within the sample, other DNA sequences also encode this same CDR3. This sequence joins TRBV6-1 and TRBJ1-2; D is possibly TRBD1 (5 bases). V lost 9 bases, J lost 3 bases, and 17 bases lay in between. The germline CDR1 and CDR2 sequences are MNHNS and SASEGT. The CDR3 is 14 amino acids. CDR3 coding DNA: TGTGCCAGTAAGACGGGGGGAGACTACTATGGCTACACCTTC. This codes for CASKTGGDYYGYTF.

The table lists this clone with a count of one. This chain connects TRBV11-1 to TRBJ2-7; 7 bases map to TRBD2. The germline gives CDR1 SGHAT, CDR2 FQDESV (reference sequence). The CDR3 loop spans 16 amino acids. J was trimmed by 1 base and V by 0 bases; bases with no gene match: 6. This CDR3 reads CASSLAGGPGSYEQYF. The DNA of the CDR3 is TGTGCCAGCAGCTTAGCGGGAGGGCCCGGATCCTACGAGCAGTACTTC.

Remarks on this clone: The missing conserved phenylalanine or tryptophan at the end of this CDR3 makes a read error likely. It is unclear where the CDR3 begins or ends on the DNA, so no DNA is shown, and the CDR3 is as TCRdb lists it. The chain carries TRBV24-1 and TRBJ2-2. CDR1 is KGHDR and CDR2 is SFDVKD in the germline V gene. The CDR3 has 13 residues if both end residues are counted. CDR3 region: CATSDLLTGELFG.

The chain carries TRBV13 and TRBJ2-1, with 8 positions matching TRBD1. The germline V gene has CDR1 PRHDT and CDR2 FYEKMQ (reference sequence). Trimming at V came to 5 bases and at J to 15 bases, leaving 18 bases not matched to a gene. The CDR3 consists of 15 residues. CDR3: CASSLSGGQGLLPFF. In DNA, the CDR3 is TGTGCCAGCAGCCTCTCTGGTGGACAGGGTCTACTACCGTTCTTC.

This clone was counted many times. The chain links TRBV5-6 to TRBJ2-1; maybe TRBD1 (6 bases). V was shortened by 4 bases and J by 5 bases, with 13 bases between the two germline ends. CDR1 and CDR2 (germline): SGHDT, YYEEEE. The CDR3 runs 14 residues. In nucleotides, the CDR3 is TGTGCCAGCAGCGGGGCAGGGGCAGACAATGAGCAGTTCTTC. This encodes CASSGAGADNEQFF.

The rearrangement uses TRBV6-1 and TRBJ2-1; D is unclear. Germline CDR1 MNHNS, CDR2 SASEGT. V lost 7 bases, J lost 4 bases, and 11 bases lay in between. This CDR3 is 13 amino acids long. CDR3 nucleotide sequence: TGTGCCAGCACCAAGCCCCATTACAATGAGCAGTTCTTC. It translates to CASTKPHYNEQFF.

This chain connects TRBV6-6 to TRBJ2-7; D remains unclear. This CDR3 has 15 amino acids. V lost 2 bases and J 2 bases, leaving 13 bases between the germline ends. Germline CDR1 reads MNHNY; CDR2 reads SVGAGI (reference sequence). The CDR3 region is CASSYAGSEPYEQYF. CDR3 coding DNA: TGTGCCAGCAGTTACGCTGGCTCTGAACCCTACGAGCAGTACTTC.

This clone showed up just a few times. The rearrangement joins TRBV20-1 to TRBJ2-7; D possibly corresponds to TRBD1 (6 bases). CDR3 length: 16 amino acids. Germline CDR1 and CDR2: DFQATT and SNEGSKA (reference sequence). Trimming stripped 6 bases from V and 2 bases from J, with 23 bases between. The CDR3 DNA is TGCAGTGCCAGGCCGCATGCCGCAGGACAGACCTACGAGCAGTACTTC. Translation: CSARPHAAGQTYEQYF.

This chain connects TRBV29-1 to TRBJ2-1; 12 positions match TRBD1. Germline CDR1 reads SQVTM; CDR2 reads ANQGSEA. CDR3 size: 13 residues. V was pared by 5 bases and J by 8 bases, with 4 bases of the junction left unmatched. CDR3 sequence: CSVLGTGGYEQFF. CDR3 nucleotides: TGCAGCGTTCTGGGGACAGGGGGCTATGAGCAGTTCTTC.

This clone was detected a few times. This chain connects TRBV19 to TRBJ1-2, with 7 bases identical to TRBD1. The CDR3 has 16 residues. Per the germline V gene, CDR1 is LNHDA and CDR2 is SQIVND (reference sequence). With V trimmed by 5 bases and J by 4 bases, 13 bases remained unmatched. The CDR3 region has the DNA TGTGCCAGTAGTCCGCAGGGGGGTCGGGATGGCTATGGCTACACCTTC. This encodes CASSPQGGRDGYGYTF.

This clone is categorized as medium-sized. The chain has TRBV20-1 and TRBJ2-7; TRBD2 aligns across 8 bases. The CDR3 has 17 residues. CDR1 is DFQATT and CDR2 is SNEGSKA in the germline V gene (reference sequence). The junction had 15 bases not matched to a gene; V was cut back by 0 bases and J by 5 bases. The CDR3 coding sequence is TGCAGTGCTAGAGATCTAAGTTCGGGGACTAGTTCACACGAGCAGTACTTC. This codes for CSARDLSSGTSSHEQYF.

This clone was detected a few times. This chain links TRBV19 with TRBJ2-3; D remains ambiguous. Trimming removed 3 bases at V and 4 bases at J, with 8 bases between. The CDR3 length is 13 residues. Germline assignment: CDR1 LNHDA and CDR2 SQIVND (reference sequence). CDR3 sequence reads: CASSMYSSDTQYF. The CDR3 DNA sequence: TGTGCCAGTAGTATGTACTCCTCAGATACGCAGTATTTT.

A few counts support this clone. Other DNA sequences from this sample encode an identical CDR3 as well. The chain combines TRBV2 with TRBJ2-1, with 10 bases identical to TRBD2. V trimming: 8 bases; J trimming: 10 bases; junction bases outside the gene matches: 11. Germline-derived CDR1 and CDR2 are SNHLY and FYNNEI. The CDR3 runs 14 residues. The CDR3 protein is CASSSGGAWNEQFF. The DNA of the CDR3 is TGTGCCAGCTCCAGCGGGGGGGCCTGGAACGAGCAGTTCTTC.

CDR3 sequence reads: CASSVDMNTEAFF. The CDR3 bases are TGTGCCAGCAGCGTAGACATGAACACTGAAGCTTTCTTT. The chain has TRBV9 and TRBJ1-1, with D hard to call. V lost 0 bases to trimming and J lost 0 bases, with 3 bases between them. Looked up from germline, CDR1 is SGDLS and CDR2 is YYNGEE. The CDR3 runs to 13 residues.

This clone was picked up many times. One base away lies a much larger clone, so this may be a sequencing read error. This rearrangement joins TRBV19 to TRBJ1-6, with D uncertain. CDR1 and CDR2 from the germline V gene are LNHDA and SQIVND (reference sequence). This CDR3 is built from 14 residues. CDR3 DNA: TGTGCCAGTAGTACCGGAGTCGTTAATTCACCCCACCACTTT. Its protein product is CASSTGVVNSPHHF.

The rearrangement links TRBV6-1 to TRBJ2-1; TRBD2 agrees at 14 bases. CDR1 MNHNS and CDR2 SASEGT come from the germline V gene. The CDR3 runs to 14 residues. The V and J ends lost 8 bases and 6 bases, in that order; junction bases with no gene match: 3. The CDR3 loop is CASRTSGRLNEQFF. The DNA of the CDR3 is TGTGCCAGCCGGACTAGCGGGAGGCTCAATGAGCAGTTCTTC.

This sequence joins TRBV24-1 and TRBJ1-5; D remains ambiguous. From germline, CDR1 is KGHDR and CDR2 SFDVKD. This CDR3 has 16 amino acids. V lost 12 bases and J 1 base, leaving 21 bases between the germline ends. CDR3 region: CAPSRPPRRSNQPQHF. Written as DNA, the CDR3 is TGTGCCCCCTCCCGGCCCCCTCGTCGGAGCAATCAGCCCCAGCATTTT.

The rearrangement uses TRBV20-1 and TRBJ2-3; 11 bases agree with TRBD2. The germline V gene encodes CDR1 DFQATT and CDR2 SNEGSKA (reference sequence). This CDR3 region has 15 residues. J was trimmed by 4 bases and V by 5 bases; bases with no gene match: 8. The CDR3 protein is CSAQLAGGPADTQYF. DNA for the CDR3: TGCAGTGCTCAGTTAGCGGGGGGGCCAGCAGATACGCAGTATTTT.

This clone was observed a handful of times. The gene calls are TRBV6-5 and TRBJ2-1; no reliable D call. The CDR3 runs 15 residues. V lost 2 bases and J lost 9, with 17 bases in between. Germline V lookup: CDR1 MNHEY, CDR2 SVGAGI. In nucleotides, the CDR3 is TGTGCCAGCAGTTACAGCACCCTTGTCCGAGGTGAGCAGTTCTTC. Encoded protein: CASSYSTLVRGEQFF.

This clone was seen only a few times. V gene TRBV7-9 combines with J gene TRBJ2-5, with 7 bases that match TRBD2. The J segment lost 4 bases and the V segment lost 4 bases, leaving 9 bases of the junction unmatched. CDR3 length: 15 residues. Germline V CDR1 and CDR2: SEHNR, FQNEAQ (reference sequence). The DNA of the CDR3 is TGTGCCAGCAGCTCACTCTCTAGCGGAGGAGAGACCCAGTACTTC. Protein: CASSSLSSGGETQYF.

The genes are TRBV20-1 and TRBJ1-1; D is undetermined. CDR1 is DFQATT, CDR2 SNEGSKA, per germline (reference sequence). This CDR3 is 14 amino acids long. V lost 6 bases and J lost 3, with 17 bases in between. The CDR3 nucleotides are TGCAGTGCCCCCCAGTCAGGTTTCGACACTGAAGCTTTCTTT. Translating it yields CSAPQSGFDTEAFF.

The gene calls are TRBV20-1 and TRBJ1-2; D gene unclear. Germline CDR1 DFQATT, CDR2 SNEGSKA (reference sequence). This CDR3 comprises 14 residues. V was clipped by 6 bases and J by 8 bases, with 22 bases between them. The CDR3: CSAHGMLSLLGYTF. CDR3 nucleotides: TGCAGTGCCCACGGGATGTTATCCCTTTTAGGCTACACCTTC.

V gene TRBV5-1 combines with J gene TRBJ2-7, with a weak D call TRBD1 (6 bases). The CDR3 is made up of 14 amino acids. Trimming removed 3 bases from V and 3 bases from J, with 13 bases in between. Germline V gene sequence: CDR1 SGHRS, CDR2 YFSETQ. The DNA of the CDR3 is TGCGCCAGCAGCTACGGGACACTGGTCTACGAGCAGTACTTC. Translation: CASSYGTLVYEQYF.

By proportion, this clone is medium-sized. The V gene is TRBV9, the J gene TRBJ2-1; 9 positions match TRBD1. V trimming: 9 bases; J trimming: 5 bases; junction bases outside the gene matches: 9. The CDR3 length is 14 residues. Germline CDR1 is SGDLS and CDR2 is YYNGEE. The CDR3 spells CATAPGTGHNEQFF. The DNA of the CDR3 is TGTGCCACCGCCCCTGGGACAGGGCACAATGAGCAGTTCTTC.